This record looks at one TCR beta chain sequence and its context. Its antigen is as yet unknown. One end of the junction varies from germline; a read error may be responsible. Source study methods: Building a distant-metastasis classifier for papillary thyroid cancer drew on CDR3 differences across clinicopathological groups. TCRdb redid the clone calls on the PCR reads using MiXCR. Here the V and J calls rest on TCRdb's processing, not on the authors' analysis. The repertoire holds under 25,000 clones, approximately 26% seen once, with 6% to 7.5% in the top ten. This CDR3 is built from 15 residues. Germline values: CDR1 LGHNA, CDR2 YNFKEQ. The data were obtained in a study of metastatic and nonmetastatic thyroid tumors. Study at large: Both malignant and benign thyroid patients supplied peripheral blood and tumor or nodule tissue samples, across which the repertoires of these patients were then compared.

Whole-study results and caveats: Within blood and tumor, benign nodules reportedly had significantly lower TCR beta diversity than malignant thyroid tumors did.

The entire patient cohort was treatment-naive prior to thyroid surgery. The chain joins TRBV4-2 to TRBJ2-6; TRBD1 or TRBD2 may be the D gene (5 bases each). Sequencing was done on a sample of blood. This TCR was sampled from a female donor with papillary thyroid cancer or a benign thyroid nodule (not recorded which). Some clones in this sample may be carry-over from other donors' samples. The chain's CDR3 is CATWDGASWANVLTF. For the CDR3, the DNA is TGTGCCACCTGGGACGGCGCCTCTTGGGCCAACGTCCTGACTTTC.